The rows below give T cell receptor beta chains drawn from one sample of a study. Each CDR3 protein is one row after TCRdb ran MiXCR on the RT-PCR reads. The sample has about 700,000 distinct CDR3 sequences, 14% seen once. Sequences were obtained from memory CD4+ T cells from blood. These receptors all come from a female donor in good health, serving as a healthy control. Both conserved end residues are part of each CDR3. Each record gives: D gene, V gene, CDR3 protein. D genes are given only for firm matches.

D gene: NA; V gene: TRBV2; CDR3 protein: CASSDVVAGNQPQHF
D gene: NA; V gene: TRBV5-6; CDR3 protein: CASSPLGGYTGELFF
D gene: NA; V gene: TRBV6-6; CDR3 protein: CASSYSGAEETQYF
D gene: NA; V gene: TRBV6-1; CDR3 protein: CASRGREPNTGELFF
D gene: NA; V gene: TRBV5-1; CDR3 protein: CASSLEILQETQYF
D gene: TRBD2; V gene: TRBV11-2; CDR3 protein: CASSLGLARGSQFF
D gene: TRBD2; V gene: TRBV6-6; CDR3 protein: CASSPGLGGETQYF
D gene: NA; V gene: TRBV10-3; CDR3 protein: CAISESSRDSGNTIYF
D gene: TRBD1; V gene: TRBV12-3/TRBV12-4; CDR3 protein: CASTITGGGYGYTF
D gene: NA; V gene: TRBV6-5; CDR3 protein: CATIKDATSYEQYF
D gene: NA; V gene: TRBV27; CDR3 protein: CASTNRDEQLF
D gene: TRBD2; V gene: TRBV11-2; CDR3 protein: CASRRLAGGPEFF
D gene: NA; V gene: TRBV10-3; CDR3 protein: CAISLGPGNTIYF
D gene: TRBD2; V gene: TRBV3-1; CDR3 protein: CASSQDWGGGTDTQYF
D gene: NA; V gene: TRBV12-3/TRBV12-4; CDR3 protein: CASSPLDSSTDTQYF
D gene: TRBD2; V gene: TRBV24-1; CDR3 protein: CATSVGSGVILDREQFF
D gene: NA; V gene: TRBV7-9; CDR3 protein: CASSRVEGLYEQYF
D gene: NA; V gene: TRBV28; CDR3 protein: CASSAPTRGNTEAFF
D gene: TRBD2; V gene: TRBV3-1; CDR3 protein: CASSQLAGNHEQYF
D gene: NA; V gene: TRBV9; CDR3 protein: CASSARDPDQETQYF
D gene: TRBD1; V gene: TRBV5-4; CDR3 protein: CASSLWDRVSTGELFF
D gene: TRBD1; V gene: TRBV6-5; CDR3 protein: CASSAGGMNTEAFF
D gene: TRBD2; V gene: TRBV6-2/TRBV6-3; CDR3 protein: CASSYSGLAVDPYEQYF
D gene: NA; V gene: TRBV11-2; CDR3 protein: CASSSRATNPLVSPLHF
D gene: TRBD1; V gene: TRBV7-2; CDR3 protein: CASSRQGWWAEAFF
D gene: NA; V gene: TRBV6-5; CDR3 protein: CASSYLGLGDQLFF
D gene: NA; V gene: TRBV27; CDR3 protein: CASSPSPGSLRGTQYF
D gene: NA; V gene: TRBV3-1; CDR3 protein: CASSQGLFDTQYF
D gene: NA; V gene: TRBV18; CDR3 protein: CASSPSGGIYNEQFF
D gene: NA; V gene: TRBV12-3/TRBV12-4; CDR3 protein: CASQSEANTEAFF
D gene: NA; V gene: TRBV20-1; CDR3 protein: CSAPTRTGRDGQFF